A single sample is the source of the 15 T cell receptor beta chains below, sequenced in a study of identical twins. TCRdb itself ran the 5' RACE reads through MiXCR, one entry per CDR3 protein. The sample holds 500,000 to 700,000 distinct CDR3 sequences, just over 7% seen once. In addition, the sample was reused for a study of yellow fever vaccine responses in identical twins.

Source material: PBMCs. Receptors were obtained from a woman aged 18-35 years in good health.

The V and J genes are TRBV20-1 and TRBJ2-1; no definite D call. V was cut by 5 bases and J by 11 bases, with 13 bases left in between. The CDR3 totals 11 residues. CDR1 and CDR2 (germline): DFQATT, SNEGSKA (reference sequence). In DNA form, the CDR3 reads TGCAGTGCTGCATTAGTAGGGAAGCAGTTCTTC. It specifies CSAALVGKQFF.

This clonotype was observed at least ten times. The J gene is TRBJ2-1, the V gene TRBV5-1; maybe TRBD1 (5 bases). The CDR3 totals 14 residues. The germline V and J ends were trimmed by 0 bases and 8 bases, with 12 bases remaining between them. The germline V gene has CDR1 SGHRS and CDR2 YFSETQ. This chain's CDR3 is CASSLGTIGDEQFF. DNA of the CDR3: TGCGCCAGCAGCTTGGGAACTATAGGGGATGAGCAGTTCTTC.

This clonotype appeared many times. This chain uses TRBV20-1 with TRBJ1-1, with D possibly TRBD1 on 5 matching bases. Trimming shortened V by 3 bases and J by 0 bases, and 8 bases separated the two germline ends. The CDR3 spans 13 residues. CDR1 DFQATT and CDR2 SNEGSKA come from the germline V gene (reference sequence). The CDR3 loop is CSASRGVNTEAFF. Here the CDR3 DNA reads TGCAGTGCTAGTCGGGGGGTGAACACTGAAGCTTTCTTT.

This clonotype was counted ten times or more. CDR3 sequence: CASSSGTGADGTEAFF. The CDR3 nucleotides read TGCGCCAGCAGCTCCGGGACAGGGGCTGATGGAACTGAAGCTTTCTTT. The rearrangement links TRBV5-1 to TRBJ1-1; 10 nucleotides line up with TRBD1. V shed 3 bases, J shed 5 bases, and the junction held 10 bases outside the gene matches. The CDR3 loop spans 16 amino acids. The germline V gene has CDR1 SGHRS and CDR2 YFSETQ.

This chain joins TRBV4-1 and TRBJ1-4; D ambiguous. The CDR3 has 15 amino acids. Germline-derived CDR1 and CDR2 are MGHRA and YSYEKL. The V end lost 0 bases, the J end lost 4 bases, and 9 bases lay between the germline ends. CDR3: CASSQDRSGNEKLFF. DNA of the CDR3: TGCGCCAGCAGCCAAGATAGATCGGGTAATGAAAAACTGTTTTTT.

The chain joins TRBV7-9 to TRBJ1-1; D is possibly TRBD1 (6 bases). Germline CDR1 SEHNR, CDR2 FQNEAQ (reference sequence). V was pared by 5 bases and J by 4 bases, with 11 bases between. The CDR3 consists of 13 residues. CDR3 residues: CASSPDSLTEAFF. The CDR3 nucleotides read TGTGCCAGCAGCCCGGACAGTCTCACTGAAGCTTTCTTT.

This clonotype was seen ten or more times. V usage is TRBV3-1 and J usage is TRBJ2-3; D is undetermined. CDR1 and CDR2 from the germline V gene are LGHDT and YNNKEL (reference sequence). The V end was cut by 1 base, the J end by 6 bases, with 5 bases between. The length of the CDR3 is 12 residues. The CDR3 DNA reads TGTGCCAGCAGCCAAGTCGGGGATACGCAGTATTTT. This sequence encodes CASSQVGDTQYF.

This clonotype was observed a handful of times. This chain's CDR3 is CAISGQSSYNEQFF. The CDR3 DNA reads as TGTGCCATCAGTGGGCAAAGCTCCTACAATGAGCAGTTCTTC. V usage is TRBV10-3 and J usage is TRBJ2-1; D is unresolved. Germline CDR1 and CDR2: ENHRY and SYGVKD. The CDR3 extends over 14 amino acids. Trimming removed 4 bases from V and 0 bases from J, with 7 bases in between.

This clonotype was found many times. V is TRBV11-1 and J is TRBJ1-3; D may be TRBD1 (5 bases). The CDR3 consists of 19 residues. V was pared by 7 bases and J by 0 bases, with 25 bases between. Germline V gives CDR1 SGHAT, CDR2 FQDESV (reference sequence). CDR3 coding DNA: TGTGCCAGCATTCTCGGGACCGAGGAGAATCCCTACTCTGGAAACACCATATATTTT. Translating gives CASILGTEENPYSGNTIYF.

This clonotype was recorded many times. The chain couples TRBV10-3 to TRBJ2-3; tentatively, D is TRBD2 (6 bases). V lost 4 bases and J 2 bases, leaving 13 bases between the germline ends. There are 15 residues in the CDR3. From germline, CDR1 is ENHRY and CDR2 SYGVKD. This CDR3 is CAISVTGTLTDTQYF. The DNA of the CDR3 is TGTGCCATCAGTGTCACCGGGACTCTCACAGATACGCAGTATTTT.

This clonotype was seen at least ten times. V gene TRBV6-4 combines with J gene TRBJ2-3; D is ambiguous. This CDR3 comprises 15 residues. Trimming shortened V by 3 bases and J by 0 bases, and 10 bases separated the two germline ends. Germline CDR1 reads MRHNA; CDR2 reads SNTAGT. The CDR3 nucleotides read TGTGCCAGCAGTGAATTAGCCGGGAGCACAGATACGCAGTATTTT. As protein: CASSELAGSTDTQYF.

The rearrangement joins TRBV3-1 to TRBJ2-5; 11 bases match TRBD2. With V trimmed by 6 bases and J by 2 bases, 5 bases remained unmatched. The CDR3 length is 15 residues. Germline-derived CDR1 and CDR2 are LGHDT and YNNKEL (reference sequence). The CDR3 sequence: CASSRLAGQQETQYF. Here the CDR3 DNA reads TGTGCCAGCAGTAGACTAGCGGGGCAACAAGAGACCCAGTACTTC.

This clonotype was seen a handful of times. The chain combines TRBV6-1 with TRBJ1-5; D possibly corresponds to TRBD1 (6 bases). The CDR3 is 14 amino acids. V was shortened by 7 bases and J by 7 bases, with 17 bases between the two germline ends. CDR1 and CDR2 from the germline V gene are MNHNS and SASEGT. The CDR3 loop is CASKTNRVDQPQHF. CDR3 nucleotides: TGTGCCAGCAAAACCAACAGGGTTGACCAGCCCCAGCATTTT.

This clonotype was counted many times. CDR3 loop: CASSFGGSSTDTQYF. The DNA of the CDR3 is TGTGCCAGCAGTTTCGGGGGGTCTAGCACAGATACGCAGTATTTT. The chain couples TRBV6-5 to TRBJ2-3; 7 bases are shared with TRBD2. The CDR3 covers 15 residues. The germline CDR1 and CDR2 sequences are MNHEY and SVGAGI. Trimming at V came to 4 bases and at J to 0 bases, leaving 4 bases not matched to a gene.

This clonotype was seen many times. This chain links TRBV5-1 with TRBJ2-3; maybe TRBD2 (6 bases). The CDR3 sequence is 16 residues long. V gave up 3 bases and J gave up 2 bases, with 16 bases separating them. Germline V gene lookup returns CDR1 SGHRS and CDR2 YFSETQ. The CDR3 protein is CASSSSSGSLTDTQYF. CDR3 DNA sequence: TGCGCCAGCAGCTCCTCCTCCGGGAGTCTCACAGATACGCAGTATTTT.